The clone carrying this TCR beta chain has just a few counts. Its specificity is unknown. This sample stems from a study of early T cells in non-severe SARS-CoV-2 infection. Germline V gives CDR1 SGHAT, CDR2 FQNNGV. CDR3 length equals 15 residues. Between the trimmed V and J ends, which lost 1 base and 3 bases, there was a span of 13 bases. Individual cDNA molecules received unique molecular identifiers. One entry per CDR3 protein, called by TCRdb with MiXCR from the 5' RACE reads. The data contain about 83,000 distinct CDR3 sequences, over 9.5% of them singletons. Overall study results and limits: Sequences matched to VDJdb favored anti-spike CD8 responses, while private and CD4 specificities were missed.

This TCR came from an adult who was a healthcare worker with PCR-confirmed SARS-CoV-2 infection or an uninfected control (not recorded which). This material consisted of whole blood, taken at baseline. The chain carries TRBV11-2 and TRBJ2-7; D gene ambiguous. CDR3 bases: TGTGCCAGCAGCTTAGCCCGGAACAACTTCTACGAGCAGTACTTC. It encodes CASSLARNNFYEQYF.